This T cell receptor (beta chain) was captured in a study of blood T cell repertoires in COVID-19 (dated by TCRdb to 2020 to 2022). In terms of the full investigation: Samples from collaborators originated in the United States, Italy and Spain and spanned both the acute and convalescent phases of COVID-19. Nearly every sample came with metadata listing a de-identified subject ID, COVID-19 status, age in years and sex. Samples came from the ongoing ImmuneRACE study (first 160 participants) plus 1,254 subjects from 6 global collaborators. Subjects who had been exposed to COVID-19, were actively infected with it, or had recovered from it provided the deeply sampled blood TCRbeta repertoires that made up the dataset. The repertoires were released in a freely available public database intended as a resource for research on the immune response to SARS-CoV-2. The material from the prospective study consisted of cDNA or gDNA derived from T cells, B-cell-depleted T cells, or PBMCs. HLA class I and class II types, where available, came from metadata supplied by the sample provider rather than from assay-based typing.

Via the germline V gene, CDR1 is ENHRY and CDR2 SYGVKD. Counted from cysteine to phenylalanine, this CDR3 has 14 amino acids. The sequence is cut down to CDR3 DNA, 42 bases in frame from base 1. V and J are truncated by 10 bases and 0 bases respectively, leaving an intervening sequence of 14 bases. Details on this clone: The specificity of this receptor is unknown. Base-call qualities are not available, and no considerably larger clone is one nucleotide away.

One collaborating source in Seattle enrolled patients during active infection and followed them longitudinally through the course of disease. Collaborating institutions collected whole blood in K2EDTA tubes following their own protocols. For TCRbeta analysis, collaborators shipped samples as frozen whole blood, isolated PBMCs, or DNA extracted from either of those sample types. The full study reports these points: How much clinical and demographic metadata was included differed by source and by participant, and the metadata was provided uncurated.

TCRbeta CDR3 regions were amplified from genomic DNA by means of the immunoSEQ Assay, a bias-controlled multiplex PCR. The original pipeline was this. The number of nucleated cells in each sample was estimated from the amplification of reference gene primers within the assay. To quantify the absolute abundance of each unique TCRbeta CDR3 rearrangement, sequence reads were collapsed and filtered. For each sample, productive Simpson clonality was calculated as the square root of Simpson's diversity index across productive rearrangements. Not all clones reach the TCRdb copy of this immuneACCESS table, which keeps in-frame sequences only. Checked studies attribute under half of the gap to unresolved V genes and leave the rest unexplained. V and J calls and clone size are those listed in that table; D and trimming were worked out from the DNA. In all, the sample holds around 220,000 clones, and about 84% of those were seen once. Clones ranked in the top ten supply about 7.8% of the sample.

The origin of this receptor is a woman of 80 years or more with COVID-19, enrolled during active disease. The V and J segments used are TRBV10-3 and TRBJ2-3; the D segment could be TRBD2, given 6 matching bases. The specimen was peripheral blood. CDR3 loop: CASRRGASTDTQYF. The nucleotides read TGTGCCAGCCGGAGGGGTGCTAGCACAGATACGCAGTATTTT.